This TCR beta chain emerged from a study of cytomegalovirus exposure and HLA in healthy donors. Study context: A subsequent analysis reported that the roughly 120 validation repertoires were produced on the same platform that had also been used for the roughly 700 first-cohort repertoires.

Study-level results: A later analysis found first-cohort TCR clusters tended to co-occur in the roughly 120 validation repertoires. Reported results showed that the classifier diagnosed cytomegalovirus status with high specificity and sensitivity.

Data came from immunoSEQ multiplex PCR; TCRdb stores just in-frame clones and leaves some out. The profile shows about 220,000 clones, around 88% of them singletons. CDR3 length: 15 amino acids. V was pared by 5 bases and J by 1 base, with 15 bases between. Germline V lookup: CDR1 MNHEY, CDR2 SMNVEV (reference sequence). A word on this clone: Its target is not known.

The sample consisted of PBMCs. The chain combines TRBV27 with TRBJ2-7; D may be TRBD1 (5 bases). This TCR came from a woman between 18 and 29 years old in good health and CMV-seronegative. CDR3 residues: CASSPQGTPSYEQYF. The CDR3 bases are TGTGCCAGCAGTCCCCAGGGTACGCCGTCCTACGAGCAGTACTTC.